The rows below give T cell receptor beta chains drawn from one sample of a study of shared T cell receptors in the human thymus. Method: immunoSEQ multiplex PCR; TCRdb's copy keeps in-frame clones and lacks some. The profile shows about 610,000 clones, over 75% of them singletons. This sample also appeared in a second study, on human thymus T cells.

Input material: thymocytes. These receptors came from a boy younger than two with a congenital heart defect. CDR3s include the opening cysteine and the closing phenylalanine or tryptophan. The order of the fields is CDR3 length, clone size, D gene, J gene, V gene, CDR3 protein, CDR3 DNA. A D gene is named only where the DNA matches it firmly. Clone size is not always given. Where it is, it says once, few, many or a class for expanded clones.

cdr3_length: 14
clone_size: NA
d_call: NA
j_call: TRBJ1-2
v_call: TRBV6-1
cdr3_aa: CASRHRDSEYGYTF
cdr3_nt: TGTGCCAGCAGACACCGGGATAGCGAGTATGGCTACACCTTC

cdr3_length: 13
clone_size: NA
d_call: NA
j_call: TRBJ1-2
v_call: TRBV5-4
cdr3_aa: CASSRQGLYGYTF
cdr3_nt: TGTGCCAGCAGCCGTCAGGGGCTCTATGGCTACACCTTC

cdr3_length: 11
clone_size: NA
d_call: NA
j_call: TRBJ2-7
v_call: TRBV7-8
cdr3_aa: CASSSEGEQYF
cdr3_nt: TGTGCCAGCAGCTCAGAGGGAGAGCAGTACTTC

cdr3_length: 17
clone_size: NA
d_call: TRBD1
j_call: TRBJ1-1
v_call: TRBV5-1
cdr3_aa: CASRAGTGVGENTEAFF
cdr3_nt: TGCGCCAGCAGGGCCGGGACAGGGGTCGGGGAGAACACTGAAGCTTTCTTT

cdr3_length: 19
clone_size: NA
d_call: TRBD2
j_call: TRBJ2-1
v_call: TRBV4-2
cdr3_aa: CASSRPGSPGLAEYNEQFF
cdr3_nt: TGTGCCAGCAGCCGCCCCGGAAGCCCGGGACTAGCGGAATACAATGAGCAGTTCTTC

cdr3_length: 13
clone_size: few
d_call: NA
j_call: TRBJ2-5
v_call: TRBV6-1
cdr3_aa: CASSEFVQETQYF
cdr3_nt: TGTGCCAGCAGTGAATTCGTACAAGAGACCCAGTACTTC

cdr3_length: 14
clone_size: NA
d_call: TRBD1
j_call: TRBJ1-5
v_call: TRBV11-2
cdr3_aa: CASSHRGLPTPQHF
cdr3_nt: TGTGCCAGCAGCCACAGGGGACTGCCCACGCCCCAGCATTTT

cdr3_length: 22
clone_size: NA
d_call: TRBD2
j_call: TRBJ2-1
v_call: TRBV5-1
cdr3_aa: CASSLVRYLGTSGRWSYNEQFF
cdr3_nt: TGCGCCAGCAGCTTGGTCAGGTACCTCGGGACTAGCGGGAGATGGTCCTACAATGAGCAGTTCTTC

cdr3_length: 16
clone_size: NA
d_call: NA
j_call: TRBJ2-1
v_call: TRBV15
cdr3_aa: CATSKGGRELTNEQFF
cdr3_nt: TGTGCCACCAGCAAAGGGGGGCGGGAGCTCACCAATGAGCAGTTCTTC

cdr3_length: 15
clone_size: NA
d_call: NA
j_call: TRBJ2-5
v_call: TRBV4-3
cdr3_aa: CASSQDPGRGETQYF
cdr3_nt: TGCGCCAGCAGCCAAGACCCTGGACGGGGGGAGACCCAGTACTTC

cdr3_length: 17
clone_size: NA
d_call: TRBD2
j_call: TRBJ2-3
v_call: TRBV14
cdr3_aa: CASSQEPSGRAEDTQYF
cdr3_nt: TGTGCCAGCAGCCAAGAGCCCAGCGGGAGGGCCGAAGATACGCAGTATTTT

cdr3_length: 16
clone_size: NA
d_call: TRBD2
j_call: TRBJ2-1
v_call: TRBV27
cdr3_aa: CATRVASGNSYNEQFF
cdr3_nt: TGTGCCACCCGGGTAGCTAGCGGGAACTCCTACAATGAGCAGTTCTTC

cdr3_length: 14
clone_size: NA
d_call: NA
j_call: TRBJ1-1
v_call: TRBV12-5
cdr3_aa: CASGSDRQRTEAFF
cdr3_nt: TGTGCTAGTGGGAGTGATCGGCAGCGCACTGAAGCTTTCTTT

cdr3_length: 15
clone_size: NA
d_call: TRBD2
j_call: TRBJ2-7
v_call: TRBV14
cdr3_aa: CASSVQRGGSYEQYF
cdr3_nt: TGTGCCAGCAGCGTACAGCGGGGGGGGTCATACGAGCAGTACTTC

cdr3_length: 13
clone_size: NA
d_call: TRBD2
j_call: TRBJ2-7
v_call: TRBV2
cdr3_aa: CASSPGGPYEQYF
cdr3_nt: TGTGCCAGCAGCCCGGGAGGCCCATACGAGCAGTACTTC

cdr3_length: 17
clone_size: once
d_call: TRBD2
j_call: TRBJ2-1
v_call: TRBV11-2
cdr3_aa: CASSWPGLAVESNEQFF
cdr3_nt: TGTGCCAGCAGCTGGCCGGGACTAGCGGTAGAGAGTAATGAGCAGTTCTTC

cdr3_length: 20
clone_size: NA
d_call: TRBD2
j_call: TRBJ2-7
v_call: TRBV4-1
cdr3_aa: CASSQGHELAGVQSSYEQYF
cdr3_nt: TGCGCCAGCAGCCAAGGGCACGAACTAGCGGGAGTACAGAGCTCCTACGAGCAGTACTTC

cdr3_length: 16
clone_size: NA
d_call: TRBD2
j_call: TRBJ2-5
v_call: TRBV9
cdr3_aa: CASSGRLAGGPETQYF
cdr3_nt: TGTGCCAGCAGCGGACGACTAGCGGGAGGACCGGAGACCCAGTACTTC

cdr3_length: 18
clone_size: NA
d_call: NA
j_call: TRBJ2-6
v_call: TRBV6-1
cdr3_aa: CASSEVGAGQSGANVLTF
cdr3_nt: TGTGCCAGCAGTGAAGTGGGGGCAGGGCAATCTGGGGCCAACGTCCTGACTTTC

cdr3_length: 14
clone_size: NA
d_call: TRBD1
j_call: TRBJ1-1
v_call: TRBV7-2
cdr3_aa: CASSPGTGRTEAFF
cdr3_nt: TGTGCCAGCAGCCCCGGGACAGGGCGTACTGAAGCTTTCTTT

cdr3_length: 17
clone_size: NA
d_call: TRBD2
j_call: TRBJ2-1
v_call: TRBV6-1
cdr3_aa: CASSEGANSGSENEQFF
cdr3_nt: TGTGCCAGCAGTGAAGGAGCGAATAGCGGGAGTGAGAATGAGCAGTTCTTC

cdr3_length: 12
clone_size: NA
d_call: NA
j_call: TRBJ2-7
v_call: TRBV13
cdr3_aa: CASSNQAYEQYF
cdr3_nt: TGTGCCAGCAGCAATCAGGCTTACGAGCAGTACTTC

cdr3_length: 16
clone_size: NA
d_call: NA
j_call: TRBJ2-1
v_call: TRBV29-1
cdr3_aa: CSVYPTGSGPYNEQFF
cdr3_nt: TGCAGCGTTTACCCTACCGGGAGTGGCCCTTACAATGAGCAGTTCTTC

cdr3_length: 14
clone_size: NA
d_call: NA
j_call: TRBJ2-7
v_call: TRBV23-1
cdr3_aa: CASRGGGLPYEQYF
cdr3_nt: TGCGCCAGCAGGGGAGGGGGGCTTCCCTACGAGCAGTACTTC

cdr3_length: 15
clone_size: NA
d_call: TRBD2
j_call: TRBJ2-1
v_call: TRBV5-6
cdr3_aa: CASSIGGRAYNEQFF
cdr3_nt: TGTGCCAGCAGCATCGGCGGGAGGGCCTACAATGAGCAGTTCTTC

cdr3_length: 16
clone_size: NA
d_call: TRBD2
j_call: TRBJ2-1
v_call: TRBV19
cdr3_aa: CASSMGLAGGINEQFF
cdr3_nt: TGTGCCAGTAGTATGGGCCTAGCGGGGGGGATCAATGAGCAGTTCTTC

cdr3_length: 18
clone_size: NA
d_call: TRBD2
j_call: TRBJ2-5
v_call: TRBV4-1
cdr3_aa: CASSYRVTSGTKGETQYF
cdr3_nt: TGCGCCAGCAGCTACAGGGTGACTAGCGGGACCAAGGGGGAGACCCAGTACTTC

cdr3_length: 13
clone_size: NA
d_call: NA
j_call: TRBJ2-2
v_call: TRBV28
cdr3_aa: CASSLGAVRELFF
cdr3_nt: TGTGCCAGCAGTTTAGGGGCGGTAAGGGAGCTGTTTTTT